The 15 T cell receptor beta chains below come from one sample, sequenced in a study of long-term antiretroviral therapy in people with HIV. It was version v3.0 of the immunoSEQ assay that was run at survey level. Clones were sequenced by immunoSEQ multiplex PCR, and TCRdb holds only the in-frame ones, with some missing. Among roughly 50,000 clones listed, around 80% were seen once. This specimen consisted of unsorted PBMCs, obtained 0.8 years after starting antiretroviral therapy. These receptors originate from a woman aged 18-30 years with HIV.

The chain has TRBV5-1 and TRBJ2-7; no clear D. The CDR3 loop spans 12 amino acids. The V gene's germline CDR1 is SGHRS and CDR2 YFSETQ. The V gene lost 6 bases and the J gene lost 2 bases, with 9 bases spanning the gap. As DNA, the CDR3 is TGCGCCAGCACTTCTGGGACCTACGAGCAGTACTTC. Encoded protein: CASTSGTYEQYF.

The J gene is TRBJ2-7, the V gene TRBV28; D possibly corresponds to TRBD2 (5 bases). CDR1 and CDR2 (germline): MDHEN, SYDVKM. The CDR3 has 16 amino acids. Trimming took 2 bases from V and 0 from J, leaving 14 bases between them. CDR3 loop: CASSLMPGSNSYEQYF. The CDR3 DNA follows: TGTGCCAGCAGTTTAATGCCGGGGAGTAACTCCTACGAGCAGTACTTC.

V is TRBV19 and J is TRBJ2-7; D is possibly TRBD1 or TRBD2 (6 bases each). There are 12 residues in the CDR3. CDR1 is LNHDA and CDR2 is SQIVND in the germline V gene (reference sequence). The V end lost 7 bases, the J end lost 6 bases, and 13 bases lay between the germline ends. The CDR3 loop reads CASTPGAGEQYF. CDR3 nucleotides: TGTGCCAGTACCCCGGGGGCGGGCGAGCAGTACTTC.

The rearrangement uses TRBV7-9 and TRBJ2-7, with D unresolved. The germline V gene has CDR1 SEHNR and CDR2 FQNEAQ (reference sequence). CDR3 length: 12 residues. The V end lost 5 bases, the J end lost 6 bases, and 11 bases lay between the germline ends. CDR3 region: CASSRTPSEQYF. DNA for the CDR3: TGTGCCAGCAGCCGTACCCCTAGCGAGCAGTACTTC.

The chain joins TRBV6-5 to TRBJ2-2; D might be TRBD1 (6 bases). In germline, CDR1 is MNHEY, CDR2 SVGAGI. The CDR3 runs to 16 residues. Deletions cut 6 bases from V and 2 bases from J, with 16 bases between. The CDR3 DNA reads as TGTGCCAGCAGGTACAGGGAAACGAGTAACACCGGGGAGCTGTTTTTT. Residues: CASRYRETSNTGELFF.

The V call is TRBV5-6, the J call TRBJ2-7; no clear D gene. V gave up 1 base and J gave up 0 bases, with 8 bases separating them. The CDR3 has 14 residues. Germline assignment: CDR1 SGHDT and CDR2 YYEEEE. Here the CDR3 reads CASSLTLFSYEQYF. As DNA, the CDR3 is TGTGCCAGCAGCTTGACTCTGTTCTCCTACGAGCAGTACTTC.

The chain uses TRBV28 and TRBJ1-2; D not certain. The V gene's germline CDR1 is MDHEN and CDR2 SYDVKM. This CDR3 contains 10 residues. Trimming pared 9 bases from V and 6 bases from J, leaving 8 bases between. CDR3 sequence (DNA): TGTGCCAGTCAAAGGGATGGCTACACCTTC. It is translated as CASQRDGYTF.

The chain has TRBV19 and TRBJ1-2, with unresolved D. With 7 bases removed from V and 6 bases from J, the gap between germline ends came to 12 bases. The CDR3 spans 12 residues. Germline V gene data show CDR1 as LNHDA and CDR2 as SQIVND (reference sequence). As DNA, the CDR3 is TGTGCCAGTATAGGAAACGGGGATGGCTACACCTTC. Translating it yields CASIGNGDGYTF.

The chain employs TRBV15 and TRBJ2-5, with 9 nucleotides matching TRBD2. The CDR3 spans 15 residues. After removal of 3 bases from V and 5 bases from J, the junction contained 7 bases not matched to a gene. The germline V gene encodes CDR1 LNHNV and CDR2 YYDKDF (reference sequence). CDR3 sequence reads: CATSSPGLALETQYF. The CDR3 nucleotides are TGTGCCACCAGCAGTCCGGGACTAGCATTGGAGACCCAGTACTTC.

The chain employs TRBV11-3 and TRBJ2-7; 9 bases are a match to TRBD1. V shed 5 bases, J shed 2 bases, and the junction held 7 bases outside the gene matches. CDR3 length: 15 amino acids. Per the germline V gene, CDR1 is SGHNT and CDR2 is YENEEA. The CDR3 here is CASSPGQGRAYEQYF. As DNA, the CDR3 is TGTGCCAGCAGCCCGGGACAGGGAAGGGCCTACGAGCAGTACTTC.

The V and J genes are TRBV7-9 and TRBJ2-1, with TRBD2 identical over 9 bases. There are 16 residues in the CDR3. Germline V gives CDR1 SEHNR, CDR2 FQNEAQ (reference sequence). V was pared by 5 bases and J by 9 bases, with 14 bases of the junction left unmatched. CDR3 residues: CASSLGGSGRRIEQFF. As DNA, the CDR3 is TGTGCCAGCAGCCTCGGTGGGAGCGGGAGGCGCATTGAGCAGTTCTTC.

This clone was recorded only once. The chain is built from TRBV19 and TRBJ1-1, with D unclear. This CDR3 has 14 residues. Germline values: CDR1 LNHDA, CDR2 SQIVND (reference sequence). V was cut by 3 bases and J by 0 bases, with 8 bases left in between. In nucleotides, the CDR3 is TGTGCCAGTAGTATGGCAGGTTTGAACACTGAAGCTTTCTTT. Its protein product is CASSMAGLNTEAFF.

The chain joins TRBV19 to TRBJ2-1, with TRBD2 as a possible D gene (5 bases). CDR3 size: 15 residues. Germline V CDR1 and CDR2: LNHDA, SQIVND (reference sequence). The V end lost 5 bases, the J end lost 0 bases, and 11 bases lay between the germline ends. The CDR3 sequence is CASSSRGISYNEQFF. For the CDR3, the DNA is TGTGCCAGTAGTTCCCGGGGAATCTCCTACAATGAGCAGTTCTTC.

This chain joins TRBV9 and TRBJ2-5; D is unresolved. With 4 bases removed from V and 5 bases from J, the gap between germline ends came to 18 bases. This CDR3 region has 15 residues. The germline V gene has CDR1 SGDLS and CDR2 YYNGEE. The CDR3 region is CASSPEIPVTETQYF. The CDR3 DNA follows: TGTGCCAGCAGCCCAGAAATCCCGGTGACGGAGACCCAGTACTTC.

The chain carries TRBV7-9 and TRBJ2-5; D gene unclear. CDR3 length: 15 residues. Germline CDR1 SEHNR, CDR2 FQNEAQ (reference sequence). Trimming pared 2 bases from V and 9 bases from J, leaving 19 bases between. The CDR3 DNA reads TGTGCCAGCAGCTTAATTAATAGGCGAGCAAGGGCCCAGTACTTC. Translated, it gives CASSLINRRARAQYF.